Below, 21 T cell receptor beta chains from the same sample are listed, as sequenced in a study of blood T cells in healthy people across ages. Alongside a J-beta primer mix, a sample-barcoded 5' primer served in a second PCR lasting about 7 to 12 cycles. MiXCR, applied by TCRdb to the 5' RACE reads, yields one record per CDR3 protein. The repertoire includes some 1.8 million distinct CDR3 sequences, about 39% of them detected once, and around 23% sits in the top ten. Sequenced sample: blood. The receptor source for this set is a human donor in good health.

V gene TRBV12-5 combines with J gene TRBJ1-5; D is undetermined. The CDR3 length is 13 residues. Germline values: CDR1 LGHNT, CDR2 FRNRAP. V was cut by 5 bases and J by 1 base, with 6 bases left in between. The CDR3 region has the DNA TGTGCTAGTGGTCTCCAGAGCAATCAGCCCCAGCATTTT. This gives the protein CASGLQSNQPQHF.

The chain is built from TRBV4-3 and TRBJ1-1, with D perhaps matching TRBD1 (5 bases). Per germline, CDR1 LGHNA and CDR2 YSLEER. This CDR3 comprises 18 residues. Trimming shortened V by 5 bases and J by 2 bases, and 24 bases separated the two germline ends. The CDR3 protein is CASSVHRDGSKENTEAFF. The CDR3 DNA reads TGCGCCAGCAGCGTACACCGGGACGGGTCAAAAGAAAACACTGAAGCTTTCTTT.

In its sample, this clonotype was seen a few times. This sequence joins TRBV6-5 and TRBJ2-3; 13 bases map to TRBD2. The CDR3 has 15 residues. The V gene end was trimmed by 2 bases and the J gene end by 7 bases; junction bases not matched to a gene: 3. Germline V CDR1 and CDR2: MNHEY, SVGAGI. CDR3 region: CASSYPGLAGNTQYF. CDR3 coding DNA: TGTGCCAGCAGTTACCCGGGACTAGCGGGGAATACGCAGTATTTT.

The chain uses TRBV10-3 and TRBJ2-3; TRBD1 aligns across 9 bases. The J segment lost 6 bases and the V segment lost 4 bases, leaving 11 bases of the junction unmatched. The CDR3 totals 16 residues. The germline gives CDR1 ENHRY, CDR2 SYGVKD. In nucleotides, the CDR3 is TGTGCCATCAGTGTGGGACAGGGAGGGGTCACGGATACGCAGTATTTT. This sequence encodes CAISVGQGGVTDTQYF.

CDR3 nucleotides: TGCGCCAGCAGCCAATGGGGGGACAGGGGGAAAGGGAATGAGCAGTTCTTC. This gives the protein CASSQWGDRGKGNEQFF. The chain is built from TRBV4-1 and TRBJ2-1, with 11 bases lining up with TRBD1. Germline V lookup: CDR1 MGHRA, CDR2 YSYEKL. V trimming: 2 bases; J trimming: 7 bases; junction bases outside the gene matches: 10. CDR3 size: 17 residues.

The chain combines TRBV29-1 with TRBJ1-5; D might be TRBD1 (6 bases). V lost 1 base to trimming and J lost 7 bases, with 20 bases between them. This CDR3 is 16 amino acids long. Germline CDR1 reads SQVTM; CDR2 reads ANQGSEA. The CDR3 nucleotides read TGCAGCGTTGAAGCTGGTCGGCAGGGGATTAACCAGCCCCAGCATTTT. Encoded protein: CSVEAGRQGINQPQHF.

The chain links TRBV6-6 to TRBJ2-1; no reliable D call. CDR3 size: 16 residues. The germline CDR1 and CDR2 sequences are MNHNY and SVGAGI (reference sequence). V gave up 2 bases and J gave up 1 base, with 12 bases separating them. For the CDR3, the DNA is TGTGCCAGCAGTTACGGGAAGGGTATATCCTACAATGAGCAGTTCTTC. This codes for CASSYGKGISYNEQFF.

The CDR3 here is CASSLTVAGVQETQYF. DNA of the CDR3: TGTGCCAGCAGTTTAACCGTAGCGGGGGTCCAAGAGACCCAGTACTTC. This rearrangement joins TRBV28 to TRBJ2-5; 9 bases map to TRBD2. V was clipped by 2 bases and J by 1 base; unmatched bases: 5. CDR1 is MDHEN, CDR2 SYDVKM, per germline. The CDR3 is 16 residues long.

This chain joins TRBV29-1 and TRBJ2-7, with TRBD1 matching over 7 bases. Germline V gene data show CDR1 as SQVTM and CDR2 as ANQGSEA. The CDR3 totals 14 residues. Trimming cost V 1 base and J 0 bases; bases outside gene matches: 3. The CDR3 loop reads CSVEAQGSSYEQYF. The CDR3 bases are TGCAGCGTTGAAGCACAGGGGAGCTCCTACGAGCAGTACTTC.

The chain carries TRBV11-1 and TRBJ2-5; no firm D call. The CDR3 has 18 residues. Per the germline V gene, CDR1 is SGHAT and CDR2 is FQDESV (reference sequence). Trimming shortened V by 5 bases and J by 2 bases, and 24 bases separated the two germline ends. CDR3 DNA: TGTGCCAGCAGCCTTCACCTTTCCTGGCAGCCAGTACAAGAGACCCAGTACTTC. It translates to CASSLHLSWQPVQETQYF.

The rearrangement uses TRBV27 and TRBJ2-7; no firm D call. The germline V and J ends were trimmed by 6 bases and 2 bases, with 14 bases remaining between them. The CDR3 totals 14 residues. Germline V gene lookup returns CDR1 MNHEY and CDR2 SMNVEV (reference sequence). CDR3 nucleotide sequence: TGTGCCAGCAGCCCTAATCTAGGGACCTACGAGCAGTACTTC. Its translation: CASSPNLGTYEQYF.

This chain uses TRBV4-3 with TRBJ2-3; D gene uncertain. CDR1 is LGHNA and CDR2 is YSLEER in the germline V gene. CDR3 length: 14 amino acids. The V end lost 5 bases, the J end lost 4 bases, and 13 bases lay between the germline ends. The CDR3 nucleotides read TGCGCCAGCAGCAGGACCGGTCGTCCAGATACGCAGTATTTT. This encodes CASSRTGRPDTQYF.

V is TRBV6-5 and J is TRBJ1-2, with a weak D call TRBD1 (5 bases). Trimming shortened V by 2 bases and J by 6 bases, and 19 bases separated the two germline ends. The CDR3 loop spans 16 amino acids. The germline V gene encodes CDR1 MNHEY and CDR2 SVGAGI. The CDR3 DNA reads as TGTGCCAGCAGTTACAATTTACAGGCTACCATAAATGGCTACACCTTC. It is translated as CASSYNLQATINGYTF.

This clonotype was detected many times. The chain uses TRBV7-2 and TRBJ2-5; weak D call: TRBD1 (5 bases). Germline CDR1 reads SGHTA; CDR2 reads FQGNSA. This CDR3 is built from 15 residues. Trimming pared 1 base from V and 4 bases from J, leaving 13 bases between. The CDR3 here is CASSLDQGRAETQYF. Written as DNA, the CDR3 is TGTGCCAGCAGCTTAGATCAGGGAAGGGCAGAGACCCAGTACTTC.

The table lists this clonotype with a count of one. A read error may account for a junction end that differs from germline. The rearrangement uses TRBV6-2 or TRBV6-3 and TRBJ2-5; D could derive from TRBD1 or TRBD2 (5 bases each). The length of the CDR3 is 14 residues. Looked up from germline, CDR1 is MNHEY and CDR2 is SVGEGT. CDR3 sequence: CASGRRPPEGTRYF. In nucleotides, the CDR3 is TGTGCCAGCGGAAGAAGACCCCCTGAGGGGACCCGGTACTTC.

Notes on this clonotype: A much bigger clone sits one base away, suggesting this may be a read error. The rearrangement uses TRBV7-3 and TRBJ2-1; D may be TRBD2 (6 bases). The CDR3 length is 13 residues. CDR1 is SGHTA, CDR2 FQGTGA, per germline. V gave up 3 bases and J gave up 13 bases, with 16 bases separating them. In DNA form, the CDR3 reads TGTGCCAGCAGCTTTTCAGCTCGGGAGACCCAGTTCTTC. Residues: CASSFSARETQFF.

The chain recombines TRBV2 with TRBJ2-3, with 8 nucleotides matching TRBD2. V lost 4 bases and J lost 4; bases outside the gene matches: 7. The V gene's germline CDR1 is SNHLY and CDR2 FYNNEI. CDR3 length equals 15 residues. The CDR3: CASSVSGGVADTQYF. The CDR3 DNA follows: TGTGCCAGCAGTGTATCGGGGGGGGTCGCAGATACGCAGTATTTT. The full variable domain, with the rest looked up from reference TRBV2 and TRBJ2-3, is EPEVTQTPSHQVTQMGQEVILRCVPISNHLYFYWYRQILGQKVEFLVSFYNNEISEKSEIFDDQFSVERPDGSNFTLKIRSTKLEDSAMYFCASSVSGGVADTQYFGPGTRLTVL.

This clonotype was recorded a few times. This CDR3 is CASSEAGWTDTQYF. The CDR3 DNA follows: TGTGCCAGCAGTGAAGCAGGGTGGACAGATACGCAGTATTTT. The V gene is TRBV6-1, the J gene TRBJ2-3; unclear D gene. V was pared by 0 bases and J by 3 bases, with 7 bases between. Germline CDR1 is MNHNS and CDR2 is SASEGT. CDR3 size: 14 residues.

This clonotype was detected only once. V and J are TRBV12-3 or TRBV12-4 and TRBJ2-1; TRBD1 matches at 7 bases. V trimming: 5 bases; J trimming: 7 bases; junction bases outside the gene matches: 11. This CDR3 region has 15 residues. The DNA of the CDR3 is TGTGCCAGCAGTAAAACGGACAGGTCGGTGAATGAGCAGTTCTTC. It encodes CASSKTDRSVNEQFF.

This clonotype appeared a single time. Germline is not matched at one junction end, which may reflect a read error. The V call is TRBV5-1, the J call TRBJ1-1; no firm D call. CDR3 length: 15 residues. Germline CDR1 SGHRS, CDR2 YFSETQ. The CDR3 loop reads CASSLVGSSTTEAFF. DNA for the CDR3: TGCGCCAGCAGCTTGGTCGGATCAAGTACCACTGAAGCGTTCTTT.

This chain connects TRBV20-1 to TRBJ2-4; TRBD2 matches 12 bases. The J call is in doubt because the DNA end fits TRBJ2-7 better. CDR1 and CDR2 (germline): DFQATT, SNEGSKA (reference sequence). The CDR3 runs to 14 residues. In DNA, the CDR3 is TGCAGTGCTACTAGCGGGGGGGGCTTCTACGAGCAGTACTTC. Translated, it gives CSATSGGGFYEQYF.